Reported below is one T cell receptor beta chain. One base away lies a much larger clone, so this may be a sequencing read error. These data belong to a study of molecular identifiers for immune sequencing clone quantification. CDR3 size: 17 residues. CDR1 is SGHDN and CDR2 is FVKESK in the germline V gene. V lost 1 base and J lost 8, with 22 bases in between. TCRdb reprocessed the PCR reads via MiXCR and lists one record per CDR3 protein. The sample lists some 680,000 distinct CDR3 sequences, 25% seen once, with 0.7% to 0.95% in the top ten. Sequenced material: naive CD8+ T cells from blood, with Jurkat cell RNA spiked in. This sample's subset: FACS-sorted CD8+CD4-CCR7+CD45RA+ naive T cells. The receptor was derived from a human donor in good health. Some libraries in this study had Jurkat cell RNA spiked in. The chain employs TRBV14 and TRBJ2-3, with D possibly being TRBD2 (6 bases). CDR3 loop: CASSQARLEEPAGTQYF. The DNA of the CDR3 is TGTGCCAGCAGCCAAGCCCGACTAGAAGAGCCTGCAGGTACGCAGTATTTT.